A selection of T cell receptor beta chains follows, all from one sample in a study of cytomegalovirus exposure and HLA in healthy donors. Profiling relied on immunoSEQ multiplex PCR, and the TCRdb table lists in-frame clones only, not all of them. This sample has under 200,000 clones, with 65% to 85% found just once. Sequenced material: PBMCs. The receptors were sampled from a woman aged 40 to 50 in good health and CMV-seropositive. Both conserved end residues are part of each CDR3. D genes are given only for firm matches. The size field is filled for only some rows; it gives once, few, many or a size class.

D gene | J gene | CDR3 length | V gene | clone size | CDR3 protein | CDR3 DNA
TRBD1 | TRBJ1-1 | 13 | TRBV6-6 | - | CASIRQGETEAFF | TGTGCCAGCATACGACAGGGAGAGACTGAAGCTTTCTTT
- | TRBJ1-5 | 15 | TRBV5-5 | - | CASSLELGANQPQHF | TGTGCCAGCAGCTTGGAGTTGGGGGCGAACCAGCCCCAGCATTTT
- | TRBJ2-6 | 15 | TRBV6-1 | - | CASSGSYAGANVLTF | TGTGCCAGCAGTGGTTCCTATGCTGGGGCCAACGTCCTGACTTTC
TRBD2 | TRBJ2-3 | 14 | TRBV11-2 | few | CASSSGLVVDTQYF | TGTGCCAGCAGCTCGGGACTAGTGGTGGATACGCAGTATTTT
- | TRBJ1-1 | 11 | TRBV29-1 | - | CSVGKTTKAFF | TGCAGCGTTGGAAAGACAACCAAAGCTTTCTTT
TRBD2 | TRBJ2-3 | 20 | TRBV13 | once | CASSLETTSGRARGTDTQYF | TGTGCCAGCAGCTTAGAGACGACTAGCGGGAGGGCCAGGGGCACAGATACGCAGTATTTT
- | TRBJ1-2 | 14 | TRBV2 | - | CASSDEAGPYGYTF | TGTGCCAGCAGTGACGAGGCAGGGCCCTATGGCTACACCTTC
TRBD1 | TRBJ1-5 | 12 | TRBV10-3 | - | CAIGGTGEPQHF | TGTGCCATCGGCGGGACAGGGGAGCCCCAGCATTTT
- | TRBJ1-2 | 16 | TRBV6-5 | - | CASSYSRYGDTYGYTF | TGTGCCAGCAGTTACTCGAGATACGGGGATACCTATGGCTACACCTTC
- | TRBJ2-7 | 14 | TRBV30 | once | CAWSVGQSSYEQYF | TGTGCCTGGAGTGTTGGACAGAGCTCCTACGAGCAGTACTTC
TRBD1 | TRBJ1-1 | 15 | TRBV6-5 | - | CASSYTGTGDTEAFF | TGTGCCAGCAGTTACACGGGGACAGGGGACACTGAAGCTTTCTTT
TRBD2 | TRBJ2-7 | 15 | TRBV5-1 | once | CASNFLAGGPGEQYF | TGCGCCAGCAATTTTTTAGCGGGAGGTCCAGGCGAGCAGTACTTC
TRBD2 | TRBJ2-1 | 15 | TRBV10-1 | - | CASSDGLAGSNEQFF | TGCGCCAGCAGTGATGGGCTAGCGGGTTCTAATGAGCAGTTCTTC
- | TRBJ2-2 | 15 | TRBV30 | - | CAWTMGDLDTGELFF | TGTGCCTGGACCATGGGAGACCTAGACACCGGGGAGCTGTTTTTT
TRBD1 | TRBJ1-5 | 19 | TRBV6-1 | few | CASSEALGRQGMGNQPQHF | TGTGCCAGCAGTGAAGCGCTTGGACGACAGGGAATGGGCAATCAGCCCCAGCATTTT
TRBD1 | TRBJ1-5 | 16 | TRBV7-8 | - | CASSLRSDRTNQPQHF | TGTGCCAGCAGCTTAAGGTCGGACAGGACAAATCAGCCCCAGCATTTT
TRBD2 | TRBJ2-1 | 16 | TRBV11-2 | few | CASSFITGTSWNEQFF | TGTGCCAGCAGTTTTATTACCGGGACTAGTTGGAATGAGCAGTTCTTC
TRBD1 | TRBJ1-2 | 12 | TRBV30 | - | CACTGDSYGYTF | TGTGCCTGTACCGGGGACAGCTATGGCTACACCTTC
- | TRBJ1-2 | 14 | TRBV5-4 | - | CASSFGGSRYGYTF | TGTGCCAGCAGCTTCGGGGGGAGTCGGTATGGCTACACCTTC
- | TRBJ1-1 | 15 | TRBV6-1 | few | CASSEGMGVNTEAFF | TGTGCCAGCAGTGAAGGGATGGGAGTGAACACTGAAGCTTTCTTT
- | TRBJ2-1 | 14 | TRBV12-5 | - | CASGDGTLGDEQFF | TGTGCTAGTGGGGACGGGACTTTAGGGGATGAGCAGTTCTTC
- | TRBJ2-1 | 14 | TRBV7-2 | - | CASSSGLLYNEQFF | TGTGCCAGCAGTTCCGGACTACTTTACAATGAGCAGTTCTTC
TRBD1 | TRBJ1-1 | 15 | TRBV19 | - | CASSPLRAGGGEAFF | TGTGCCAGTAGTCCTCTTAGGGCAGGGGGAGGTGAAGCTTTCTTT
- | TRBJ1-4 | 20 | TRBV5-1 | - | CASSLASHSGVGATNEKLFF | TGCGCCAGCAGCTTGGCCTCGCATTCAGGGGTCGGGGCAACTAATGAAAAACTGTTTTTT
- | TRBJ2-5 | 13 | TRBV7-9 | - | CAMGGQSQETQYF | TGTGCTATGGGGGGACAGTCGCAAGAGACCCAGTACTTC
- | TRBJ1-6 | 15 | TRBV6-5 | - | CASSSGGAQGSPLHF | TGTGCCAGCAGTTCAGGAGGGGCCCAAGGGTCACCCCTCCACTTT
- | TRBJ1-1 | 15 | TRBV5-1 | - | CASSLVGLTNTEAFF | TGCGCCAGCAGCCTGGTTGGACTGACGAACACTGAAGCTTTCTTT
TRBD1 | TRBJ1-5 | 17 | TRBV30 | once | CAWSSGTGGRNNQPQHF | TGTGCCTGGAGCTCCGGGACAGGGGGCCGGAACAATCAGCCCCAGCATTTT
TRBD1 | TRBJ1-1 | 15 | TRBV7-9 | - | CASSFSTGGGTEAFF | TGTGCCAGCAGCTTCAGTACAGGGGGGGGCACTGAAGCTTTCTTT
- | TRBJ2-7 | 12 | TRBV23-1 | once | CASRPDTYEQYF | TGCGCCAGCAGACCAGACACGTACGAGCAGTACTTC
- | TRBJ2-3 | 11 | TRBV10-3 | - | CAIRVTDTQYF | TGTGCCATCCGGGTTACAGATACGCAGTATTTT
TRBD2 | TRBJ2-7 | 16 | TRBV25-1 | - | CASSELGLAGDGEQYF | TGTGCCAGCAGTGAATTGGGACTAGCGGGAGACGGGGAGCAGTACTTC
- | TRBJ1-5 | 15 | TRBV5-1 | once | CASSLDSGDNQPQHF | TGCGCCAGCAGCTTGGATTCCGGGGACAATCAGCCCCAGCATTTT
- | TRBJ2-7 | 15 | TRBV10-1 | - | CASSEFRTASYEQYF | TGCGCCAGCAGTGAGTTCCGGACAGCATCCTACGAGCAGTACTTC
- | TRBJ1-2 | 14 | TRBV4-3 | - | CASSQGAQNYGYTF | TGCGCCAGCAGCCAGGGGGCGCAGAACTATGGCTACACCTTC
- | TRBJ1-1 | 13 | TRBV5-1 | few | CASSLYGDTEAFF | TGCGCCAGCAGCTTGTACGGGGACACTGAAGCTTTCTTT
TRBD1 | TRBJ2-7 | 15 | TRBV14 | - | CASSQGGTGSYEQYF | TGTGCCAGCAGCCAAGGCGGGACAGGGAGCTACGAGCAGTACTTC
- | TRBJ1-1 | 14 | TRBV6-6 | few | CASSYRGSDTEAFF | TGTGCCAGCAGTTACCGGGGTTCGGACACTGAAGCTTTCTTT
TRBD2 | TRBJ2-1 | 16 | TRBV2 | - | CASSEGLAAGTNEQFF | TGTGCCAGCAGTGAAGGTCTAGCGGCCGGGACCAATGAGCAGTTCTTC
TRBD2 | TRBJ2-3 | 16 | TRBV5-6 | - | CASSPLRGGVGDTQYF | TGTGCCAGCAGCCCGTTACGCGGGGGGGTCGGAGATACGCAGTATTTT
- | TRBJ1-2 | 14 | TRBV7-9 | - | CASSSQGSSYGYTF | TGTGCCAGCAGCTCGCAGGGCAGCAGCTATGGCTACACCTTC
- | TRBJ2-2 | 12 | TRBV25-1 | once | CASSGNTGELFF | TGTGCCAGCAGTGGCAACACCGGGGAGCTGTTCTTT
- | TRBJ1-2 | 14 | TRBV2 | - | CASSEGQGGRGYTF | TGTGCCAGCAGTGAAGGCCAGGGAGGGCGCGGCTACACCTTC
- | TRBJ2-4 | 15 | TRBV6-1 | - | CASSEYGGTAGFRYF | TGTGCCAGCAGTGAATACGGGGGAACCGCGGGGTTCCGGTACTTC
TRBD1 | TRBJ1-1 | 15 | TRBV19 | - | CASLEKQGMNTEAFF | TGTGCCAGCCTTGAGAAACAGGGGATGAACACTGAAGCTTTCTTT
TRBD1 | TRBJ1-2 | 15 | TRBV9 | few | CASSVDRDRGGGYTF | TGTGCCAGCAGCGTAGACCGCGACAGGGGGGGAGGCTACACCTTC
TRBD2 | TRBJ2-1 | 16 | TRBV7-9 | - | CASSLRAGEVFNEQFF | TGTGCCAGCAGCTTACGGGCGGGAGAAGTCTTCAATGAGCAGTTCTTC
TRBD2 | TRBJ2-1 | 17 | TRBV30 | - | CAWSVRTSGSSYNEQFF | TGTGCCTGGAGTGTACGGACTAGCGGGAGCTCCTACAATGAGCAGTTCTTC
- | TRBJ2-6 | 15 | TRBV19 | - | CASRDTNSGANVLTF | TGTGCCAGTAGGGACACTAATTCTGGGGCCAACGTCCTGACTTTC